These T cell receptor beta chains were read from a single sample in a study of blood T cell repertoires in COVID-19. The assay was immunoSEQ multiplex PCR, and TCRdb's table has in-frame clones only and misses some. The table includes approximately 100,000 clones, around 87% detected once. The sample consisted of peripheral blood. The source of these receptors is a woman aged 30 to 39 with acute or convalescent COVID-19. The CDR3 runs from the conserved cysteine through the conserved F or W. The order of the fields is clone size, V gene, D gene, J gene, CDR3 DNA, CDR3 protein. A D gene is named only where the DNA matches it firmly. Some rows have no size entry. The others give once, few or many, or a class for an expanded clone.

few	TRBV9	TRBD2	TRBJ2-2	TGTGCCAGCAGGGGAGCGGGGAACTCGAACACCGGGGAGCTGTTTTTT	CASRGAGNSNTGELFF
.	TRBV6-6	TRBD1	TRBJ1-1	TGTGCCAGCAGTTACCCAGACAGGGGTGAAGCTTTCTTT	CASSYPDRGEAFF
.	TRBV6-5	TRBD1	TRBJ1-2	TGTGCCAGCAGTTGGGGACAGTTCTCGGGCTACACCTTC	CASSWGQFSGYTF
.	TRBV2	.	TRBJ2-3	TGTGTGCGGCGTTCTCGGGCAGATACGCAGTATTTT	CVRRSRADTQYF
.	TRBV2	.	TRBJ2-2	TGTGCCAGCAGTGAAAGCTGGACCGGGGAGCTGTTTTTT	CASSESWTGELFF
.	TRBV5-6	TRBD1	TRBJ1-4	TGTGCCAGCAGCAAGGGGACAGGAGGGGAAAAACTGTTTTTT	CASSKGTGGEKLFF
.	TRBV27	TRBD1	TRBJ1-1	TGTGCCAGCAGTTCGGGACAGGGGGACCCTGAAGCTTTCTTT	CASSSGQGDPEAFF
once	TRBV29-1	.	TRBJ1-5	TGCAGCGTCGCCCACCTTGGAGGGGCAAATCAGCCCCAGCATTTT	CSVAHLGGANQPQHF
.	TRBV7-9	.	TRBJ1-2	TGTGCCAGCAGCCTGACCGGGGATGGCTACACCTTC	CASSLTGDGYTF
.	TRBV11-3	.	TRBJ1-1	TGTGCCAGCAGCCTAGGGACAATGCCTGAAGCTTTCTTT	CASSLGTMPEAFF
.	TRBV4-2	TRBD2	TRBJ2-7	TGTGCCAGCAGCCGTATAGCGGGGGACTCCTACGAGCAGTACTTC	CASSRIAGDSYEQYF
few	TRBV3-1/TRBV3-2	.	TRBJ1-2	TGTGCCAGCAGCCACGTGAATCTAAACTATGGCTACACCTTC	CASSHVNLNYGYTF
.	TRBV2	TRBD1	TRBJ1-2	TGTGCCAGCAGTGTAGGGGGCCTTAACTATGGCTACACCTTC	CASSVGGLNYGYTF
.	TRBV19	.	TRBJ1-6	TGTGCCAGTAGTTTTGCGGGCCAGCAACCCCTCCACTTT	CASSFAGQQPLHF
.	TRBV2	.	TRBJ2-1	TGTGCCAGCAGTGCGACTGGTGAGCAGTTCTTC	CASSATGEQFF
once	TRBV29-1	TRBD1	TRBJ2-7	TGCAGCGTCGCCTCCGGGACAGGGGTTCACGAGCAGTACTTC	CSVASGTGVHEQYF
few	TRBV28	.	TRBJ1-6	TGTGCCAGCAGTCCGGAAAGCGGGTTCGGACGGCTACTCCACTTT	CASSPESGFGRLLHF
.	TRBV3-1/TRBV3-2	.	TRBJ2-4	TGTGCCAGCAGCCAAGTGCTTGAGGACATTCAGTACTTC	CASSQVLEDIQYF
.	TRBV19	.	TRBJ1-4	TGTGCCAGTACCACCCCGGGGACTAATGAAAAACTGTTTTTT	CASTTPGTNEKLFF
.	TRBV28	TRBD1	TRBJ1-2	TGTGCCAGTACCCATCTACAGGGGCATGGCTACACCTTC	CASTHLQGHGYTF
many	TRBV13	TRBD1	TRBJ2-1	TGTGCCAGCAGCTTAAGGACAGGGACTAATGAGCAGTTCTTC	CASSLRTGTNEQFF
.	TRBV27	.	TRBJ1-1	TGTGCCAGCAGTTTAAGGGGAACTGCCACTGAAGCTTTCTTT	CASSLRGTATEAFF
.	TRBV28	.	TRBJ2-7	TGTGCCAGCAGTTCCCAGGTGCCCTACGAGCAGTACTTC	CASSSQVPYEQYF
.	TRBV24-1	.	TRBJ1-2	TGTGCCACCAGCCCGGTCGGAGACTATGGCTACACCTTC	CATSPVGDYGYTF
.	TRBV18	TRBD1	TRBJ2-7	TGTGCCAGCTCACGCGGGGGACAGGGAATTCTCGAGCAGTACTTC	CASSRGGQGILEQYF
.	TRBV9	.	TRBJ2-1	TGTGCCAGCAGCGTAGCAACCGGAGGCGAGCAGTTCTTC	CASSVATGGEQFF
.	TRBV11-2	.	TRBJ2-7	TGTGCCAGCAGCTCAGACAGAAGGGGCGAGCAGTACTTC	CASSSDRRGEQYF
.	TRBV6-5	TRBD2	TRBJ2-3	TGTGCCAGCAGCCCGGGAGGGGATACGCAGTATTTT	CASSPGGDTQYF
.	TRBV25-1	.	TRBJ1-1	TGTGCCAGCAGTGAATTTCGGGCACGGGAGGGAGAAGCTTTCTTT	CASSEFRAREGEAFF
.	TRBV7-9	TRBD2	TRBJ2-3	TGTGCCAGCAGCGTACTAGCGGGGGATCGGGATACGCAGTATTTT	CASSVLAGDRDTQYF
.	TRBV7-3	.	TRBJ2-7	TGTGCCAGCAGCCCGATTGGGGGCCACGAGCAGTACTTC	CASSPIGGHEQYF
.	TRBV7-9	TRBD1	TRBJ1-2	TGTGCCAGCAGCCGGGACAGGGACAACTATGGCTACACCTTC	CASSRDRDNYGYTF
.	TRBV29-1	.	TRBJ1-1	TGCAGCGTTGTCCAGTCGAACACTGAAGCTTTCTTT	CSVVQSNTEAFF
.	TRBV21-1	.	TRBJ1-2	TGTGCCAGCAGCAGTGAGGTCAACTATGGCTACACCTTC	CASSSEVNYGYTF
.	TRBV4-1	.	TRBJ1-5	TGCGCCAGCAGCCAAGATCGCCGGTACAATCAGCCCCAGCATTTT	CASSQDRRYNQPQHF
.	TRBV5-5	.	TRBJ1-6	TGTGCCAGCAGCTTGGTGGAGTATAATTCACCCCTCCACTTT	CASSLVEYNSPLHF
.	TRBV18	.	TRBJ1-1	TGTGCCAGCTCACCACAGGGGTCGACTGAAGCTTTCTTT	CASSPQGSTEAFF
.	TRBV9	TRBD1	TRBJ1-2	TGTGCCAGCAGCCCCCAACCCGGGACAGGGGTTGGCTACACCTTC	CASSPQPGTGVGYTF
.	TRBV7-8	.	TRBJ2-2	TGTGCCAGCAACTTTCGAGGCACCGGGGAGCTGTTTTTT	CASNFRGTGELFF
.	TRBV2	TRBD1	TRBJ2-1	TGTGCCAGCAGTGACGTGGATTACAGGGGCGGGCAGTTCTTC	CASSDVDYRGGQFF
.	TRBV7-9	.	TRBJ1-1	TGTGCCAGCAGCTTAAAGGGGCCGAACACTGAAGCTTTCTTT	CASSLKGPNTEAFF
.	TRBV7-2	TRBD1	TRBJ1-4	TGTGCCAGCAGCCCTGACAGGGGATCTGAAAAACTGTTTTTT	CASSPDRGSEKLFF
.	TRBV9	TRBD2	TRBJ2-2	TGTGCCAGCAGCGTAGATCAAGGGACAGCGGGACTAGCGGGGGAGACCGGGGAGCTGTTTTTT	CASSVDQGTAGLAGETGELFF
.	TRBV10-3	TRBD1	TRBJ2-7	TGTGCCGGCCTGGGACAGGGGGACGAGCAGTACTTC	CAGLGQGDEQYF
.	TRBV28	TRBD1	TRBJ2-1	TGTGCCAGCAGGACACACGGACAGGGGGACAATGAGCAGTTCTTC	CASRTHGQGDNEQFF
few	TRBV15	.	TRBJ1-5	TGTGCCACCAGCATGGGGGGTCGCAATCAGCCCCAGCATTTT	CATSMGGRNQPQHF
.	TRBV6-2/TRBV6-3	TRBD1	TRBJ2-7	TGTGCCAGCAGCAAGGGACAGGGGCATCTCTACGAGCAGTACTTC	CASSKGQGHLYEQYF
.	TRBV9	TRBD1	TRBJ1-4	TGTGCCAGCAGCGTGACCTCGGGACAGGGGAGTGAAAAACTGTTTTTT	CASSVTSGQGSEKLFF
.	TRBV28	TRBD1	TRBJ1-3	TGTGCCAGCAGTTTACCGGGACAGTTAGGAAACACCATATATTTT	CASSLPGQLGNTIYF
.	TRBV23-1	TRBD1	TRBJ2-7	TGCGCCAGCAGTCAACGGGACAGCTACGAGCAGTACTTC	CASSQRDSYEQYF